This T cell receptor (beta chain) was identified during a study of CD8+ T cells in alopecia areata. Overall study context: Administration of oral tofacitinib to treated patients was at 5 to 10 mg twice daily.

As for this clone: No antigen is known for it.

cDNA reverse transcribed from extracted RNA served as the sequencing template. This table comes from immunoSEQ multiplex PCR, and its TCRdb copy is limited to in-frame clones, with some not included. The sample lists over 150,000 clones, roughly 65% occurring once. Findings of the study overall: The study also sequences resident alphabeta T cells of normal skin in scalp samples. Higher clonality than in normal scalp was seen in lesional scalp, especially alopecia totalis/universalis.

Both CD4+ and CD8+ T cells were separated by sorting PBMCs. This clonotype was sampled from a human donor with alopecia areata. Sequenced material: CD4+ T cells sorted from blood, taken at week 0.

The CDR3 spells CASSLTGGDSPLHF. The CDR3 nucleotides read TGCGCCAGCAGTCTTACAGGGGGCGACTCACCCCTCCACTTT. The chain recombines TRBV23-1 with TRBJ1-6; 9 positions match TRBD1. TRBV23-1 is noted as an ORF with a role that remains uncertain. J gave up 10 bases and V 4 bases, and 5 bases lay outside the gene matches. This CDR3 is built from 14 residues.